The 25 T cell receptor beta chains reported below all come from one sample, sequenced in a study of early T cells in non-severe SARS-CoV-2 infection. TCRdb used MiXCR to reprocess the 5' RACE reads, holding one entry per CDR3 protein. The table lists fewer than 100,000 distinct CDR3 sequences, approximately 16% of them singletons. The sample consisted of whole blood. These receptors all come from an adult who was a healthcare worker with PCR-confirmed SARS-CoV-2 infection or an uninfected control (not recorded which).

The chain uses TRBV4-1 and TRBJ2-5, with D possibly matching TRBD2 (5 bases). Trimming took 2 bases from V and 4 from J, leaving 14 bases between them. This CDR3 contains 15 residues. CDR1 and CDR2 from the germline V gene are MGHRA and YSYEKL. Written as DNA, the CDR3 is TGCGCCAGCAGCCAACGGGATTTAGCAGCAGAGACCCAGTACTTC. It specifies CASSQRDLAAETQYF.

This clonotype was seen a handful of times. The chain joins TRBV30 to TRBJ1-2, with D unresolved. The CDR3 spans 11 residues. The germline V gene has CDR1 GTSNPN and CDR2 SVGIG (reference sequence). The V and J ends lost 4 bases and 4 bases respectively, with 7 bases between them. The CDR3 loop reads CAWKDFYGYTF. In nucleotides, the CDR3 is TGTGCCTGGAAGGACTTCTATGGCTACACCTTC.

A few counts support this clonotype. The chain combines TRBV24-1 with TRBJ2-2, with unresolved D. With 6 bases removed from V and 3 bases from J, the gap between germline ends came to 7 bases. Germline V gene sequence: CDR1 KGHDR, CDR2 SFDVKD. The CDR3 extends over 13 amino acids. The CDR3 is CATSLTDTGELFF. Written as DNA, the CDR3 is TGTGCCACCAGTTTGACCGACACCGGGGAGCTGTTTTTT.

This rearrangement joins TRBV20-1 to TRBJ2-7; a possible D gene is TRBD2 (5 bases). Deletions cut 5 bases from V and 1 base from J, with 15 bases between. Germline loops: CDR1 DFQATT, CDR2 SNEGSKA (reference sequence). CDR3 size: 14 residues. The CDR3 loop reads CSASPRGPSYEQYF. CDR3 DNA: TGCAGTGCTTCCCCCCGCGGGCCTTCCTACGAGCAGTACTTC.

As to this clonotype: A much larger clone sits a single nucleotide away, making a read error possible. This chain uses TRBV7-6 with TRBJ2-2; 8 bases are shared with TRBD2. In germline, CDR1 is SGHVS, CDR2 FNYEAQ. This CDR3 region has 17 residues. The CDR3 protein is CASSPIPFGGDTRELFF. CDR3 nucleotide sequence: TGTGCCAGCAGCCCAATCCCGTTCGGGGGGGACACCAGGGAGCTGTTTTTT.

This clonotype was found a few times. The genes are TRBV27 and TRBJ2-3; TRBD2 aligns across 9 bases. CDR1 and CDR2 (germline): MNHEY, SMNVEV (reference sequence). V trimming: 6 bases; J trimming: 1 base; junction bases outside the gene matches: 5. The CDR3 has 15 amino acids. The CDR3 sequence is CASSPRTSGTDTQYF. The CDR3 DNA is TGTGCCAGCAGCCCCCGGACTAGCGGCACAGATACGCAGTATTTT.

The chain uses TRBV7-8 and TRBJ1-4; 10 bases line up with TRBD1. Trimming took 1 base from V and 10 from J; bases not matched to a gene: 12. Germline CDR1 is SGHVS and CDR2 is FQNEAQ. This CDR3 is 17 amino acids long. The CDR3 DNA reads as TGTGCCAGCAGCTTAGGGGCGCCGGGACAGGGGCAGAGAAAACTGTTTTTT. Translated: CASSLGAPGQGQRKLFF.

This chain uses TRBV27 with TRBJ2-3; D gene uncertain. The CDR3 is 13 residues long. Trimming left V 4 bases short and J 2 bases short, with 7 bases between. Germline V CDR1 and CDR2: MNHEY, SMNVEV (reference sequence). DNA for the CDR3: TGTGCCAGCAGTTCGCTGATCACAGATACGCAGTATTTT. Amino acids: CASSSLITDTQYF.

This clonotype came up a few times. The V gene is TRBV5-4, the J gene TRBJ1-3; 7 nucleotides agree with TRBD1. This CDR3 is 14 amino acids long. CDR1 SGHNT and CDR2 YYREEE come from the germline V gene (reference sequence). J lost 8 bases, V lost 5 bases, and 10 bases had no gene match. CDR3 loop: CASSSEGGHDTIYF. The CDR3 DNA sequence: TGTGCCAGCAGTTCGGAAGGGGGCCACGACACCATATATTTT.

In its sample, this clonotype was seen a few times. CDR3 nucleotides: TGTGCCAGCAGTTCACTGGACGGCAACTATGGCTACACCTTC. Translating gives CASSSLDGNYGYTF. This rearrangement joins TRBV12-3 or TRBV12-4 to TRBJ1-2; D gene ambiguous. V was trimmed by 4 bases and J by 2 bases, leaving 11 bases between them. The CDR3 has 14 amino acids.

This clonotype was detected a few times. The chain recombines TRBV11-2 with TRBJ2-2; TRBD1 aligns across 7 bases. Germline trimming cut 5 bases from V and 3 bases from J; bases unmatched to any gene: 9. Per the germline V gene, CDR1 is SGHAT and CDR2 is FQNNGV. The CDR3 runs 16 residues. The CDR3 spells CASSAWTGPHTGELFF. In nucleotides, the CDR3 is TGTGCCAGCAGCGCCTGGACAGGTCCTCACACCGGGGAGCTGTTTTTT.

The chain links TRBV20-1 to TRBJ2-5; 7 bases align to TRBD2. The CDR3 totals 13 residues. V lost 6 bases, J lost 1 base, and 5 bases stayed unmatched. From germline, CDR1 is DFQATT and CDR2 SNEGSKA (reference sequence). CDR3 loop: CSASGGGQETQYF. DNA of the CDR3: TGCAGTGCCTCAGGCGGGGGCCAAGAGACCCAGTACTTC.

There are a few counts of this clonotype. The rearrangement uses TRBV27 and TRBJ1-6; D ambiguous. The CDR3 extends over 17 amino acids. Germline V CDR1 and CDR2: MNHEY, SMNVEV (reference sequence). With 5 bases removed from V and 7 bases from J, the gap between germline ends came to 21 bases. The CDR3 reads CASSPPPLQKLNSPLHF. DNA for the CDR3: TGTGCCAGCAGTCCCCCACCCCTACAGAAGTTAAATTCACCCCTCCACTTT.

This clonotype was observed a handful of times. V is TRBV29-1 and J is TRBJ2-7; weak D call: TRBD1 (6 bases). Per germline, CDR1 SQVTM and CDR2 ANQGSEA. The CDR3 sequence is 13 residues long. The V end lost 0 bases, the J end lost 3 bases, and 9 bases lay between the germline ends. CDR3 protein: CSVEDPGHYEQYF. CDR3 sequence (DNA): TGCAGCGTTGAAGACCCGGGACACTACGAGCAGTACTTC.

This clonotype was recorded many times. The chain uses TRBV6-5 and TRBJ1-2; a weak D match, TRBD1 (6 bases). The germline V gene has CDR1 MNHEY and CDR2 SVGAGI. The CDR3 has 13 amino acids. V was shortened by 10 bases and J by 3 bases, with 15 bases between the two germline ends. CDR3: CATREGGYYGYTF. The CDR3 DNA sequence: TGTGCCACTCGGGAGGGGGGGTACTATGGCTACACCTTC.

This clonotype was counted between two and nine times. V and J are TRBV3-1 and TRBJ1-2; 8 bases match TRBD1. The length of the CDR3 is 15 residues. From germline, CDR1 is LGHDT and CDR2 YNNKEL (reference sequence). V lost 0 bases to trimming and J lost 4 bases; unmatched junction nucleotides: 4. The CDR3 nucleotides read TGTGCCAGCAGCCAAGAATGGACAGGGCCCTATGGCTACACCTTC. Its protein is CASSQEWTGPYGYTF.

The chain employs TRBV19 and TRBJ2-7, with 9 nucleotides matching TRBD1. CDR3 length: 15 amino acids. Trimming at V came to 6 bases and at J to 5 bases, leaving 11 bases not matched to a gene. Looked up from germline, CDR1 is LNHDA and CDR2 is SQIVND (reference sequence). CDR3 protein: CASSISGTGYNEQYF. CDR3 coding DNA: TGTGCCAGTAGCATCTCCGGGACAGGGTATAACGAGCAGTACTTC.

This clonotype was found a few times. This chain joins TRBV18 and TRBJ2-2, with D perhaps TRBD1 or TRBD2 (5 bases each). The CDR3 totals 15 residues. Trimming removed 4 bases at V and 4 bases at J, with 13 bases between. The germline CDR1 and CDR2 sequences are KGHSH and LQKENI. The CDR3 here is CASSQIRDPTGELFF. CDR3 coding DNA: TGTGCCAGCTCACAGATCCGGGACCCCACCGGGGAGCTGTTTTTT.

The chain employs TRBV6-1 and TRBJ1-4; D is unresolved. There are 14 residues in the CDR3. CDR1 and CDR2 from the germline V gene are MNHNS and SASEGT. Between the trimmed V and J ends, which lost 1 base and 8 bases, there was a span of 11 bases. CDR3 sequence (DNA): TGTGCCAGCAGTGAAGACATACGTTCGGAAAAACTGTTTTTT. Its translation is CASSEDIRSEKLFF.

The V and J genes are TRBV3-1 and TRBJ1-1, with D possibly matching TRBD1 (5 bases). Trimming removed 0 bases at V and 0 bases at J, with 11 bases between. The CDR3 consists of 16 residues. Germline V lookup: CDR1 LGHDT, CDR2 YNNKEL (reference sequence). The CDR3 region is CASSQDWGRLNTEAFF. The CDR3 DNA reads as TGTGCCAGCAGCCAAGATTGGGGCAGGCTGAACACTGAAGCTTTCTTT.

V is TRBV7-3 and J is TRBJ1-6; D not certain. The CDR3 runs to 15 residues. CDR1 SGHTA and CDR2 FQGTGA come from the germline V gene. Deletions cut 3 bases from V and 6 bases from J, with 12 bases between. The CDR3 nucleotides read TGTGCCAGCAGCTTTACCGGGCCGCCTAATTCACCCCTCCACTTT. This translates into CASSFTGPPNSPLHF.

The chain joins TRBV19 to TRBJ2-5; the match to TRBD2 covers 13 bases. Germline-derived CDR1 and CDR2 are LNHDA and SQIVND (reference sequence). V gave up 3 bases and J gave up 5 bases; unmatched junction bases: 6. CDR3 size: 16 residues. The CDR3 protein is CASSILGLAGVETQYF. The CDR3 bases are TGTGCCAGTAGTATCCTCGGACTAGCGGGAGTTGAGACCCAGTACTTC.

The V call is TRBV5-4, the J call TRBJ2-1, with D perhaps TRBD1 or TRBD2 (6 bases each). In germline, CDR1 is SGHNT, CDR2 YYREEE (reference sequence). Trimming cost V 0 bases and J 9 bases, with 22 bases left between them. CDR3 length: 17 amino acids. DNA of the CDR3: TGTGCCAGCAGCTTGGGGAAGGGGGGTCAAAAATTGGGTGAGCAGTTCTTC. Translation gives CASSLGKGGQKLGEQFF.

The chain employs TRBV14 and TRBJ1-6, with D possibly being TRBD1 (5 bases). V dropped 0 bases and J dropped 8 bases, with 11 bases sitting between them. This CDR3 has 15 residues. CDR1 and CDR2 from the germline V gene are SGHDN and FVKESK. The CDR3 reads CASSQDWGSDSPLHF. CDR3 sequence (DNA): TGTGCCAGCAGCCAAGATTGGGGGTCCGATTCACCCCTCCACTTT. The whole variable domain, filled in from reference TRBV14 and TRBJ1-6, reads EAGVTQFPSHSVIEKGQTVTLRCDPISGHDNLYWYRRVMGKEIKFLLHFVKESKQDESGMPNNRFLAERTGGTYSTLKVQPAELEDSGVYFCASSQDWGSDSPLHFGNGTRLTVT.

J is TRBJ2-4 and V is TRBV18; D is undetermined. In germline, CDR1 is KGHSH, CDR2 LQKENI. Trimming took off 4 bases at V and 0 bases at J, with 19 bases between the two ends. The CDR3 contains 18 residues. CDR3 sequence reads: CASSLGRRTFLAKNIQYF. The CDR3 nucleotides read TGTGCCAGCTCACTTGGACGGAGAACCTTTCTAGCCAAAAACATTCAGTACTTC.